The next 3 T cell receptor beta chains were all read from a single sample in a study of technical replicates of blood from four donors. TCRdb's copy holds only in-frame clones and misses some; the assay was immunoSEQ multiplex PCR. The sample yields under 110,000 clones, 96% seen once. The sample taken for sequencing was T cells isolated from PBMCs. These receptors were taken from a human donor in good health.

The count of this clone is one. The rearrangement joins TRBV18 to TRBJ1-3, with D unresolved. CDR3 length: 15 residues. CDR1 and CDR2 from the germline V gene are KGHSH and LQKENI. V dropped 1 base and J dropped 4 bases, with 11 bases sitting between them. The CDR3 loop is CASSPLTGIGNTIYF. In DNA form, the CDR3 reads TGTGCCAGCTCACCACTCACGGGGATCGGAAACACCATATATTTT.

This clone was seen only once. In DNA, the CDR3 is TGTGCCAGCAGCCTGCTGGCGGGAGGGATGGGAGAGCAGTACTTC. Amino acid sequence: CASSLLAGGMGEQYF. The V call is TRBV28, the J call TRBJ2-7, with TRBD2 matching 9 bases. The CDR3 is made up of 15 amino acids. V dropped 6 bases and J dropped 7; count of bases not matched to a gene: 13. The germline gives CDR1 MDHEN, CDR2 SYDVKM.

The chain employs TRBV18 and TRBJ2-3; 10 positions agree with TRBD2. The V and J ends lost 6 bases and 4 bases, in that order; junction bases with no gene match: 10. CDR1 and CDR2 (germline): KGHSH, LQKENI. The CDR3 length is 16 residues. Written as DNA, the CDR3 is TGTGCCAGCTCTCAGGTAGCGGGGGGCGTCGCAGATACGCAGTATTTT. It is translated as CASSQVAGGVADTQYF.